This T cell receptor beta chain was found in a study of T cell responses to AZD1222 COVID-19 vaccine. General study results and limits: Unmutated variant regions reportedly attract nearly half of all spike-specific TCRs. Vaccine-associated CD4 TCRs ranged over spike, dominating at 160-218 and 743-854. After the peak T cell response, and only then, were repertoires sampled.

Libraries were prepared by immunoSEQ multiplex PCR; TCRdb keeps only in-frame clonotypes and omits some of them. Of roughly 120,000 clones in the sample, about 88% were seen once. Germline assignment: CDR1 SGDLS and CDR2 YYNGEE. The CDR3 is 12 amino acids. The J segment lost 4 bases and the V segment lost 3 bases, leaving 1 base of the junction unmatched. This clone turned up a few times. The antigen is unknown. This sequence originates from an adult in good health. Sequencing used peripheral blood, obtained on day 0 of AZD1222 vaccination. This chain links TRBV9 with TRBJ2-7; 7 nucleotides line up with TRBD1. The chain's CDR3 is CASSGDSYEQYF. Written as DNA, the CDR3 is TGTGCCAGCAGCGGGGACAGTTACGAGCAGTACTTC.